This T cell receptor beta chain appears in the sequencing data of a study of blood T cells in healthy people across ages. A note on this clonotype: Its target is unknown.

The use of a sample-barcoded 5' primer and a J-beta primer mix characterized a second PCR of about 7 to 12 cycles. TCRdb redid the calling of the 5' RACE reads with MiXCR, one entry per CDR3 protein. Of over 1.5 million distinct CDR3 sequences listed, roughly 52% are singletons. Points from the study as a whole: Donor CMV infection status was unknown, possibly confounding age-related changes in expanded clonotypes. No conclusive comparison of naive versus antigen-experienced cells was possible with unsorted PBMCs. Age advanced and TCR beta diversity per million T cells fell, roughly linearly.

In terms of origin and age, donors were healthy Caucasian individuals from Russia aged roughly 6 to 95. Trimming took 7 bases from V and 0 from J, leaving 19 bases between them. This CDR3 is built from 17 residues. Germline V CDR1 and CDR2: MNHEY, SVGEGT. The V gene is TRBV6-2 or TRBV6-3, the J gene TRBJ2-4; no clear D gene. The clonotype originates from a middle-aged woman in good health. Input material: blood. The CDR3, as DNA: TGTGCCAGCAACGACCCCCTTAGTGCGGTAGCCAAAAACATTCAGTACTTC. Protein product: CASNDPLSAVAKNIQYF.